This passage covers 15 T cell receptor beta chains from one sample sequenced in a study of CXCR3 chemokines and chemotherapy response in bladder cancer. TCRdb fed the PCR reads into MiXCR, producing one record per CDR3 protein. Altogether roughly 2,000 distinct CDR3 sequences are present, about 7% being singletons, with the ten largest covering more than 30%. Sampling was carried out from a patient whose treatment included neoadjuvant chemotherapy. Receptors were obtained from a human donor with bladder cancer that responded to neoadjuvant chemotherapy.

This clonotype is labeled as medium-sized. V is TRBV19 and J is TRBJ1-5; weak D call: TRBD1 (5 bases). The CDR3 is 17 residues long. Trimming took 5 bases from V and 0 from J, leaving 17 bases between them. In germline, CDR1 is LNHDA, CDR2 SQIVND (reference sequence). This CDR3 is CASSQDRRGYSNQPQHF. The CDR3 region has the DNA TGTGCCAGTAGTCAGGACCGGCGGGGCTATAGCAATCAGCCCCAGCATTTT.

V and J are TRBV28 and TRBJ1-6; D unclear. V gave up 5 bases and J gave up 6 bases, with 5 bases separating them. Germline CDR1 reads MDHEN; CDR2 reads SYDVKM. The CDR3 extends over 12 amino acids. The CDR3: CASSVSNSPLHF. The DNA of the CDR3 is TGTGCCAGCAGTGTCAGTAATTCACCCCTCCACTTT.

The rearrangement uses TRBV20-1 and TRBJ1-6; D call uncertain. The CDR3 length is 13 residues. Trimming left V 3 bases short and J 10 bases short, with 13 bases between. Germline lookup yields CDR1 DFQATT and CDR2 SNEGSKA (reference sequence). The CDR3 DNA reads as TGCAGTGCTAGGCCAGCAATGGAATCACCCCTCCACTTT. Translating it yields CSARPAMESPLHF.

The CDR3 DNA reads TGCGCCAGCAGCCAAGGGGACAAGCGCTTGGGCTATGGCTACACCTTC. Translating it yields CASSQGDKRLGYGYTF. The V call is TRBV4-1, the J call TRBJ1-2, with a tentative D call TRBD1 (6 bases). Germline lookup yields CDR1 MGHRA and CDR2 YSYEKL. Deletions cut 1 base from V and 4 bases from J, with 16 bases between. There are 16 residues in the CDR3.

This clonotype was picked up many times. This sequence joins TRBV6-6 and TRBJ2-2; 12 bases align to TRBD1. The CDR3 loop spans 15 amino acids. CDR1 and CDR2 from the germline V gene are MNHNY and SVGAGI (reference sequence). Trimming removed 6 bases from V and 7 bases from J; junction bases left unmatched: 6. The CDR3 sequence is CASREGQGASGELFF. In nucleotides, the CDR3 is TGTGCCAGCAGGGAGGGACAGGGGGCGAGCGGGGAGCTGTTTTTT.

This clonotype was counted at least ten times. This chain's CDR3 is CASNRQRLGGELFF. Here the CDR3 DNA reads TGTGCCAGCAACCGACAGCGATTGGGCGGGGAGCTGTTTTTT. J is TRBJ2-2 and V is TRBV7-9; tentative D call: TRBD1 (5 bases). From germline, CDR1 is SEHNR and CDR2 FQNEAQ (reference sequence). This CDR3 is built from 14 residues. Trimming shortened V by 7 bases and J by 7 bases, and 16 bases separated the two germline ends.

This clonotype appeared many times. V gene TRBV13 combines with J gene TRBJ2-3, with D perhaps TRBD1 (6 bases). The CDR3 sequence is 15 residues long. Trimming removed 4 bases at V and 3 bases at J, with 14 bases between. Germline CDR1 PRHDT, CDR2 FYEKMQ (reference sequence). CDR3 sequence reads: CASSSSQGWTDTQYF. The CDR3 DNA follows: TGTGCCAGCAGCTCGTCTCAGGGGTGGACAGATACGCAGTATTTT.

This clonotype was recorded at least ten times. The chain links TRBV15 to TRBJ2-7; 8 bases fit TRBD1. CDR1 and CDR2 from the germline V gene are LNHNV and YYDKDF (reference sequence). The J segment lost 5 bases and the V segment lost 5 bases, leaving 11 bases of the junction unmatched. The CDR3 extends over 15 amino acids. CDR3 amino acids: CATSGSRGQGNEQYF. As DNA, the CDR3 is TGTGCCACCAGCGGGAGCAGGGGGCAGGGGAACGAGCAGTACTTC. Full variable domain (missing parts from reference TRBV15 and TRBJ2-7): DAMVIQNPRYQVTQFGKPVTLSCSQTLNHNVMYWYQQKSSQAPKLLFHYYDKDFNNEADTPDNFQSRRPNTSFCFLDIRSPGLGDTAMYLCATSGSRGQGNEQYFGPGTRLTVT.

This clonotype is medium-sized (0.01 to 0.1%) by share. This chain connects TRBV27 to TRBJ1-5; D is undetermined. V lost 2 bases, J lost 3 bases, and 17 bases lay in between. The CDR3 has 17 residues. The germline gives CDR1 MNHEY, CDR2 SMNVEV (reference sequence). As DNA, the CDR3 is TGTGCCAGCAGTTTAAGATCTGGAGTGAACACCAATCAGCCCCAGCATTTT. Its protein is CASSLRSGVNTNQPQHF.

This clonotype appeared many times. This chain joins TRBV12-3 or TRBV12-4 and TRBJ1-5; unclear D gene. V was cut by 3 bases and J by 2 bases, with 8 bases left in between. The length of the CDR3 is 14 residues. Here the CDR3 DNA reads TGTGCCAGCAGTTTTGACTGGGGCAATCAGCCCCAGCATTTT. Its translation: CASSFDWGNQPQHF.

As regards this clonotype: It is unclear where the CDR3 begins or ends on the DNA, so no DNA is shown, and the CDR3 is as TCRdb lists it. The chain employs TRBV7-5 and TRBJ2-2. TRBV7-5 has pseudogene status. The CDR3 is 18 residues long, counting both termini. This chain's CDR3 is CISVPEAPGYSNTGELFF.

In its sample, this clonotype ranks as medium-sized. The chain couples TRBV27 to TRBJ1-1; possible D gene TRBD1, 6 bases. The germline CDR1 and CDR2 sequences are MNHEY and SMNVEV (reference sequence). V lost 7 bases and J lost 0, with 12 bases in between. The CDR3 is made up of 14 amino acids. CDR3 in amino acids: CASTRTVMNTEAFF. As DNA, the CDR3 is TGTGCCAGCACCAGGACAGTCATGAACACTGAAGCTTTCTTT.

This clonotype is medium-sized. The CDR3 DNA reads as TGTGCCAGCAGTTACTCGATGGTCAGTGGCGACTCCTACGAGCAGTACTTC. Translating it yields CASSYSMVSGDSYEQYF. The chain uses TRBV6-6 and TRBJ2-7; D ambiguous. This CDR3 spans 17 amino acids. Per germline, CDR1 MNHNY and CDR2 SVGAGI (reference sequence). Trimming pared 0 bases from V and 0 bases from J, leaving 15 bases between.

This clonotype was detected many times. The gene calls are TRBV18 and TRBJ1-1; 9 positions agree with TRBD1. Germline trimming cut 3 bases from V and 8 bases from J; bases unmatched to any gene: 7. The germline CDR1 and CDR2 sequences are KGHSH and LQKENI. The CDR3 has 14 residues. CDR3 residues: CASSPSGQGVEAFF. DNA of the CDR3: TGTGCCAGCTCACCTTCGGGACAGGGTGTGGAAGCTTTCTTT.

This clonotype is categorized as medium-sized. For the CDR3, the DNA is TGTGCCAGCAGCCCACGGGGAGCTGGCTACACCTTC. Translated, it gives CASSPRGAGYTF. The chain couples TRBV12-3 or TRBV12-4 to TRBJ1-2; D uncertain. V shed 6 bases and J shed 7 bases, with 12 bases lying between them. This CDR3 contains 12 residues.